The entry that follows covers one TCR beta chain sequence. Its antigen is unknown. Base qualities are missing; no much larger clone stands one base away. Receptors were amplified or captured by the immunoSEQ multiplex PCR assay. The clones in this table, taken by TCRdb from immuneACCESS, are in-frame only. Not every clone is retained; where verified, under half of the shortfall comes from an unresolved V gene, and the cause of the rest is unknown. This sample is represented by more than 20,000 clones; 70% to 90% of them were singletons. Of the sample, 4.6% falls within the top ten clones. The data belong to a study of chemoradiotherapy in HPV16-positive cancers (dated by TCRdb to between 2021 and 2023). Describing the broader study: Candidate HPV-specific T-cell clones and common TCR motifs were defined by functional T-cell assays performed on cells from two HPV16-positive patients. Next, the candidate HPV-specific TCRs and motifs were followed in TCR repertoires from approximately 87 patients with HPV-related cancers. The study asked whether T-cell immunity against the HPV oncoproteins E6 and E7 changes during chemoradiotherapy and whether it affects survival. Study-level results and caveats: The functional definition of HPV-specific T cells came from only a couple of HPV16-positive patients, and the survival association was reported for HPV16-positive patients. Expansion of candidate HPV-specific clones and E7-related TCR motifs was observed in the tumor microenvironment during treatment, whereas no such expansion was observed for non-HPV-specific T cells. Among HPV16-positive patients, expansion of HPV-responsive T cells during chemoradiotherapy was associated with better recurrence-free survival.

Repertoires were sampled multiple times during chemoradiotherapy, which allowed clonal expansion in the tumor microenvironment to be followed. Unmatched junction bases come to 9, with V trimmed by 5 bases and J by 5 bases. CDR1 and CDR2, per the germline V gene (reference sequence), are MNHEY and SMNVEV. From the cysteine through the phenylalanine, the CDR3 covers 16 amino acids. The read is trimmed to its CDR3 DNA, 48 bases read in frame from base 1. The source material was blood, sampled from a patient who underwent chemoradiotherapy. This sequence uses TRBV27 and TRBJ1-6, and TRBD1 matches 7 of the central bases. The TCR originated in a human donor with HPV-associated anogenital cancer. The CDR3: CASSPPTGINNSPLHF. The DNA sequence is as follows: TGTGCCAGCAGTCCACCGACAGGGATCAATAATTCACCCCTCCACTTT.